The rows below give T cell receptor beta chains drawn from one sample of a study of T cells after yellow fever vaccination. TCRdb passed the 5' RACE reads through MiXCR, listing each CDR3 protein once. The sample yields some 600,000 distinct CDR3 sequences, about a sixth seen once. The sequencing here drew on PBMCs, taken more than 4 days after the first yellow fever vaccination. The receptors here all came from a man between 18 and 35 years old who received the YFV17D yellow fever vaccine. The CDR3 runs from the conserved cysteine through the conserved F or W. Each record gives: CDR3 protein, V gene, CDR3 length, J gene.

cdr3_aa: CASSVDTNYGYTF; v_call: TRBV9; cdr3_length: 13; j_call: TRBJ1-2
cdr3_aa: CSARYRDSPLHF; v_call: TRBV20-1; cdr3_length: 12; j_call: TRBJ1-6
cdr3_aa: CASTTGGGPQETQYF; v_call: TRBV5-1; cdr3_length: 15; j_call: TRBJ2-5
cdr3_aa: CASRLDPGAGELFF; v_call: TRBV19; cdr3_length: 14; j_call: TRBJ2-2
cdr3_aa: CASSEGIATAFTYEQYF; v_call: TRBV2; cdr3_length: 17; j_call: TRBJ2-7
cdr3_aa: CASSSTGSAFF; v_call: TRBV12-3/TRBV12-4; cdr3_length: 11; j_call: TRBJ1-1
cdr3_aa: CASSLEFMTNYGYTF; v_call: TRBV5-1; cdr3_length: 15; j_call: TRBJ1-2
cdr3_aa: CASSYSVSGTRVGEQFF; v_call: TRBV6-2/TRBV6-3; cdr3_length: 17; j_call: TRBJ2-1
cdr3_aa: CSARNPGTGGSNSPLHF; v_call: TRBV20-1; cdr3_length: 17; j_call: TRBJ1-6
cdr3_aa: CASSLGEYKQFF; v_call: TRBV5-6; cdr3_length: 12; j_call: TRBJ2-1
cdr3_aa: CASNQWRDTQYF; v_call: TRBV7-2; cdr3_length: 12; j_call: TRBJ2-3
cdr3_aa: CASSRPTTGGGYEQYF; v_call: TRBV5-4; cdr3_length: 16; j_call: TRBJ2-7
cdr3_aa: CASSLPSGGALLSYEQYF; v_call: TRBV11-2; cdr3_length: 18; j_call: TRBJ2-7
cdr3_aa: CASNGQGAADTQYF; v_call: TRBV2; cdr3_length: 14; j_call: TRBJ2-3
cdr3_aa: CASILGGNSPLHF; v_call: TRBV14; cdr3_length: 13; j_call: TRBJ1-6
cdr3_aa: CASSQEDRIDLSTNEKLFF; v_call: TRBV4-1; cdr3_length: 19; j_call: TRBJ1-4
cdr3_aa: CASSPRTDTYEQYF; v_call: TRBV3-1; cdr3_length: 14; j_call: TRBJ2-7
cdr3_aa: CASSVGPNQPQHF; v_call: TRBV10-2; cdr3_length: 13; j_call: TRBJ1-5
cdr3_aa: CASSSRSGSEANYGYTF; v_call: TRBV5-4; cdr3_length: 17; j_call: TRBJ1-2
cdr3_aa: CASSQDGAGGWGYTF; v_call: TRBV4-3; cdr3_length: 15; j_call: TRBJ1-2
cdr3_aa: CASSDYGSPNSPLHF; v_call: TRBV9; cdr3_length: 15; j_call: TRBJ1-6
cdr3_aa: CASSTNRGPTEAFF; v_call: TRBV5-4; cdr3_length: 14; j_call: TRBJ1-1
cdr3_aa: CAISGQGLSPLHF; v_call: TRBV10-3; cdr3_length: 13; j_call: TRBJ1-6
cdr3_aa: CASSLDAPYGYTF; v_call: TRBV7-2; cdr3_length: 13; j_call: TRBJ1-2
cdr3_aa: CASSLTSPNRANTEAFF; v_call: TRBV7-3; cdr3_length: 17; j_call: TRBJ1-1
cdr3_aa: CASSKVGEQFF; v_call: TRBV7-9; cdr3_length: 11; j_call: TRBJ2-1
cdr3_aa: CATSDSGQDRLQETQYF; v_call: TRBV24-1; cdr3_length: 17; j_call: TRBJ2-5
cdr3_aa: CASSLYSSGANVLTF; v_call: TRBV7-2; cdr3_length: 15; j_call: TRBJ2-6
cdr3_aa: CASSIWSGGSTDTQYF; v_call: TRBV6-2/TRBV6-3; cdr3_length: 16; j_call: TRBJ2-3
cdr3_aa: CASSSLGGGETQYF; v_call: TRBV7-2; cdr3_length: 14; j_call: TRBJ2-5
cdr3_aa: CAITATVLSSGNTIYF; v_call: TRBV10-3; cdr3_length: 16; j_call: TRBJ1-3
cdr3_aa: CASRPSGTEYNEQFF; v_call: TRBV6-2/TRBV6-3; cdr3_length: 15; j_call: TRBJ2-1
cdr3_aa: CASSPGQAQETQYF; v_call: TRBV5-1; cdr3_length: 14; j_call: TRBJ2-5
cdr3_aa: CASSQGGGQGNLYEQYF; v_call: TRBV4-1; cdr3_length: 17; j_call: TRBJ2-7
cdr3_aa: CASSLNSGDGGNTIYF; v_call: TRBV7-2; cdr3_length: 16; j_call: TRBJ1-3
cdr3_aa: CSADNYGYTF; v_call: TRBV20-1; cdr3_length: 10; j_call: TRBJ1-2
cdr3_aa: CASSLFIGNTGELFF; v_call: TRBV11-2; cdr3_length: 15; j_call: TRBJ2-2
cdr3_aa: CAISEVSGQEYYEQYF; v_call: TRBV10-3; cdr3_length: 16; j_call: TRBJ2-7